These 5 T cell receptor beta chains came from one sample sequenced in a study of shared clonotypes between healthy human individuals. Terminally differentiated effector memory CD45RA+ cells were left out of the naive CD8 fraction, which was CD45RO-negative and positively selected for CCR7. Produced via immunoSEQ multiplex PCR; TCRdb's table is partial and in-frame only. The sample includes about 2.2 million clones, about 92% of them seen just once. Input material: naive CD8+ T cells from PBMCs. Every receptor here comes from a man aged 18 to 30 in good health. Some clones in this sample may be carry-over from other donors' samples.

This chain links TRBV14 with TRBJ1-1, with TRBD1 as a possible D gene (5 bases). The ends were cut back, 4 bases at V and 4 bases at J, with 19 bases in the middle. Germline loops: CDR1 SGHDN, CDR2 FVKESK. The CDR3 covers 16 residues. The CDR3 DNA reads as TGTGCCAGCAGCCCGAGGGGTCAGGAGAGAAGCACTGAAGCTTTCTTT. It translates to CASSPRGQERSTEAFF.

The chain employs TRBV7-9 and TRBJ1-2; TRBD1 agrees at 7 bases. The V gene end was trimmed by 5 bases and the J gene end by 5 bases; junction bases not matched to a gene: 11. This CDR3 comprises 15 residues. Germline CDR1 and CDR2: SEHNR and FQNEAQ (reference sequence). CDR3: CASSIPRDRVYGYTF. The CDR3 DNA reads TGTGCCAGCAGCATTCCGCGGGACAGAGTATATGGCTACACCTTC.

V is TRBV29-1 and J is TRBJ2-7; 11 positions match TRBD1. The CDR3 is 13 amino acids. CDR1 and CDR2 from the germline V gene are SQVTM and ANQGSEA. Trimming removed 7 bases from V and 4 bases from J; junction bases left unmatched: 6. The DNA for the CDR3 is TGCAGCGGCCGGGACAGGGGGAATTACGAGCAGTACTTC. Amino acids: CSGRDRGNYEQYF.

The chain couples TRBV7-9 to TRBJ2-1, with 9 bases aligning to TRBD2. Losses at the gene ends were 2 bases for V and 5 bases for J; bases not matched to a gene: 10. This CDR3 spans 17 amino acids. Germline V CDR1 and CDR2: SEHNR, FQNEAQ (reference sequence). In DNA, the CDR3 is TGTGCCAGCAGCTTAAGCGCGGGAGGGTTTGGCGACAATGAGCAGTTCTTC. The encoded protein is CASSLSAGGFGDNEQFF.

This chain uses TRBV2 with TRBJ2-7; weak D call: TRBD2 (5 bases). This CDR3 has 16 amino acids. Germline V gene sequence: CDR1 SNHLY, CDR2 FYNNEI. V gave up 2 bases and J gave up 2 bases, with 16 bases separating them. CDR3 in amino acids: CASSEMAGRKPYEQYF. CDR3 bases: TGTGCCAGCAGTGAAATGGCGGGCAGGAAACCCTACGAGCAGTACTTC.